The source of this TCR beta chain is a study of blood T cell repertoires in COVID-19. Looking at the study overall: Researchers got acute and convalescent COVID-19 samples from the United States, Italy and Spain.

Trimming cost V 4 bases and J 0 bases; bases outside gene matches: 16. This CDR3 region has 19 residues. CDR1 and CDR2 (germline): SGHNT, YYREEE (reference sequence). Original handling: Amplification from reference gene primers served as the basis for estimated nucleated cell counts. Clones were sequenced by immunoSEQ multiplex PCR, and TCRdb holds only the in-frame ones, with some missing. That table is the source of V, J and clone size, and D and trimming were worked out from the DNA. The top ten hold roughly 15% of the sample, which has 25,000 to 35,000 clones, 80% to 90% seen once. The sequencing input was peripheral blood. This chain uses TRBV5-4 with TRBJ2-3; 8 bases line up with TRBD2. This clonotype was sampled from a human donor in a cohort sampled during active COVID-19. The CDR3, as DNA: TGTGCCAGCAGCCCCCGGGGAGCGGGGGTATTTACTAGCACAGATACGCAGTATTTT. This sequence encodes CASSPRGAGVFTSTDTQYF.